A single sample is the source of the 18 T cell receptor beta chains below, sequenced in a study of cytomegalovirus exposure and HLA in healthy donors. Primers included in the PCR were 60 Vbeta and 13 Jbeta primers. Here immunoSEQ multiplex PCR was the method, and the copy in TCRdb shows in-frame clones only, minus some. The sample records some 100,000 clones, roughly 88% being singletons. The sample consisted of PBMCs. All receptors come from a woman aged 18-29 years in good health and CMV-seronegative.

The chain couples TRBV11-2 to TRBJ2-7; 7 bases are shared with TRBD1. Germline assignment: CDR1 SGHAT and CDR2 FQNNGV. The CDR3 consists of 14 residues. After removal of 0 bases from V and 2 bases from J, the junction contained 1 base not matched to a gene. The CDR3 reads CASSLEGTAYEQYF. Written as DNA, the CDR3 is TGTGCCAGCAGCTTAGAAGGGACAGCCTACGAGCAGTACTTC.

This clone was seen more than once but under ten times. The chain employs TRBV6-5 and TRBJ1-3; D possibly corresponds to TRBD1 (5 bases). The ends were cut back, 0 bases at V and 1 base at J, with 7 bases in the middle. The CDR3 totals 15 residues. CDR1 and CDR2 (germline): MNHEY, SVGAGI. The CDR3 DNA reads TGTGCCAGCAGTTACTCAGGGGCATCTGGAAACACCATATATTTT. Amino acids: CASSYSGASGNTIYF.

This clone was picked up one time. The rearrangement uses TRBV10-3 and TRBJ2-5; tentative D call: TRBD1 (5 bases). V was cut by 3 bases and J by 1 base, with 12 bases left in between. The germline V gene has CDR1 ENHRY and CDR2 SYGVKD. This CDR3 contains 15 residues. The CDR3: CAISEWDDSQETQYF. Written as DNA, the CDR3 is TGTGCCATCAGTGAATGGGATGACAGCCAAGAGACCCAGTACTTC.

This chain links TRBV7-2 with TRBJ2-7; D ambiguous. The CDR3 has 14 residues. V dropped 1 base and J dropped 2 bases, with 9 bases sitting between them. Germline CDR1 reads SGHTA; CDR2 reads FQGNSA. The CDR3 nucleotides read TGTGCCAGCAGCTTAGTAGGTAGCACCTACGAGCAGTACTTC. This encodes CASSLVGSTYEQYF.

DNA for the CDR3: TGTGCCAGCAGTAGACAGGGGTTCGAGCAGTACTTC. Residues: CASSRQGFEQYF. V usage is TRBV7-2 and J usage is TRBJ2-7; TRBD1 agrees at 8 bases. V dropped 6 bases and J dropped 6; count of bases not matched to a gene: 4. Germline V gene lookup returns CDR1 SGHTA and CDR2 FQGNSA. The CDR3 runs 12 residues.

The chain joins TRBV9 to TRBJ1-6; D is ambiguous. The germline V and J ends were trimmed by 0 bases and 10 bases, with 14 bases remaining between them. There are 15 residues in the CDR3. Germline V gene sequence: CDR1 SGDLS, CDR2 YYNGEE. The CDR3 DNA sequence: TGTGCCAGCAGCGTAGGAGACCGGGAACAGTCACCCCTCCACTTT. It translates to CASSVGDREQSPLHF.

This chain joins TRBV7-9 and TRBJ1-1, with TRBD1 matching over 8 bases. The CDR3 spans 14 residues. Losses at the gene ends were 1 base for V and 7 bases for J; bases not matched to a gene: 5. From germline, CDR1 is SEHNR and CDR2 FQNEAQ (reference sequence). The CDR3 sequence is CASSLGARGHEAFF. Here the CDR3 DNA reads TGTGCCAGCAGCTTAGGAGCCAGGGGGCATGAAGCTTTCTTT.

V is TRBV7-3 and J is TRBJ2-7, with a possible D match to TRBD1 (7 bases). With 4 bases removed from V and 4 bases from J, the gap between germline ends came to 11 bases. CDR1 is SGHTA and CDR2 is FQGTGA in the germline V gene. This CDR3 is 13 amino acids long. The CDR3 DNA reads TGTGCCAGCAGCTCTTCAGGGGGGTACGAGCAGTACTTC. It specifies CASSSSGGYEQYF.

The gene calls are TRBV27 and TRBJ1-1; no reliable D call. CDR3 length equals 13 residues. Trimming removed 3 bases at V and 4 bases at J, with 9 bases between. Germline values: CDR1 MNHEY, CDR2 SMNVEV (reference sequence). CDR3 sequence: CASSLGTFTEAFF. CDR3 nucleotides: TGTGCCAGCAGTTTGGGCACGTTCACTGAAGCTTTCTTT.

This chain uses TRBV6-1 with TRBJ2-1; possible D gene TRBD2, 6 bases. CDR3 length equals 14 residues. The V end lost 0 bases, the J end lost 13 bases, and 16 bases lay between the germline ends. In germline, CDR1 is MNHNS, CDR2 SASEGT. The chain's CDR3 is CASSEAPGLRNQFF. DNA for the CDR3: TGTGCCAGCAGTGAAGCGCCTGGACTACGTAATCAGTTCTTC.

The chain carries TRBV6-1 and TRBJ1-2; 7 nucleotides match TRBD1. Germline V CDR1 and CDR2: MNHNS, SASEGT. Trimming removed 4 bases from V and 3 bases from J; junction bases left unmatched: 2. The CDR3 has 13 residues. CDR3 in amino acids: CASSGDRHYGYTF. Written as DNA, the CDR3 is TGTGCCAGCAGTGGGGACAGACACTATGGCTACACCTTC.

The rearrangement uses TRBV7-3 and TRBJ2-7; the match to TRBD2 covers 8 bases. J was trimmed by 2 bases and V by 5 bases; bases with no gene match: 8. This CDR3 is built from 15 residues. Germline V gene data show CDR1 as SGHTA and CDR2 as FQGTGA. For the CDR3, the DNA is TGTGCCAGCAGCCCTGCGGGGGGTGGGCCCTACGAGCAGTACTTC. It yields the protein CASSPAGGGPYEQYF.

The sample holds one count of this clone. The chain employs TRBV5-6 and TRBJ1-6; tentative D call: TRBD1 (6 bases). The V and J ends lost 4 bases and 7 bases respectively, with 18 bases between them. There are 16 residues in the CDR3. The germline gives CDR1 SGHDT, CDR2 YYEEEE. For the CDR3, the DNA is TGTGCCAGCAGCGTAGGGCAGGGGCTCTCGAATTCACCCCTCCACTTT. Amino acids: CASSVGQGLSNSPLHF. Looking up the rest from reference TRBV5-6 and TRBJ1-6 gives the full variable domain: DAGVTQSPTHLIKTRGQQVTLRCSPKSGHDTVSWYQQALGQGPQFIFQYYEEEERQRGNFPDRFSGHQFPNYSSELNVNALLLGDSALYLCASSVGQGLSNSPLHFGNGTRLTVT.

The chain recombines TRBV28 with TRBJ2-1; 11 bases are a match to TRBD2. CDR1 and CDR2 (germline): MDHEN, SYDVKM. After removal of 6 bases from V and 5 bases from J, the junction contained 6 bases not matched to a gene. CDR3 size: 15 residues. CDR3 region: CASSRTSGGNNEQFF. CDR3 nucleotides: TGTGCCAGCAGCCGTACTAGCGGGGGTAACAATGAGCAGTTCTTC. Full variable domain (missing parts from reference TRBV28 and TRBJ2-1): DVKVTQSSRYLVKRTGEKVFLECVQDMDHENMFWYRQDPGLGLRLIYFSYDVKMKEKGDIPEGYSVSREKKERFSLILESASTNQTSMYLCASSRTSGGNNEQFFGPGTRLTVL.

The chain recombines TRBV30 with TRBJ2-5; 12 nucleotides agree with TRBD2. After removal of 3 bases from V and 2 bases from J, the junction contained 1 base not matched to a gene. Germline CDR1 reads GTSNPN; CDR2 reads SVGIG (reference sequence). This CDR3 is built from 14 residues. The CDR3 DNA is TGTGCCTGGAGACTAGCGGGGGGACAAGAGACCCAGTACTTC. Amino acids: CAWRLAGGQETQYF.

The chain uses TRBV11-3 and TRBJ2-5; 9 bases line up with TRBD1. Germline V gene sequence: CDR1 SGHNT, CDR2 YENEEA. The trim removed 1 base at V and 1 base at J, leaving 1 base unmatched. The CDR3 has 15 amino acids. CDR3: CASSLGDRVQETQYF. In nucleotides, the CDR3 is TGTGCCAGCAGCTTAGGGGACAGGGTCCAAGAGACCCAGTACTTC.

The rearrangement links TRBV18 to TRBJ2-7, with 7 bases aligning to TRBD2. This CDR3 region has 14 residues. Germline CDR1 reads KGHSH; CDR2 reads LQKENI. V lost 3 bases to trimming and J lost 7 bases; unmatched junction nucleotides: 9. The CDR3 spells CASSPQGGPREQYF. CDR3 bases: TGTGCCAGCTCACCGCAGGGAGGGCCGCGGGAGCAGTACTTC.

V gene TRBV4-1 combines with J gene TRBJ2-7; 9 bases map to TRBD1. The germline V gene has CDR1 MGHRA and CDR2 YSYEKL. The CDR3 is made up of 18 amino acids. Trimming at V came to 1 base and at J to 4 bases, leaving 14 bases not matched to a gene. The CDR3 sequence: CASSQGGRDRERGYEQYF. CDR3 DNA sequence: TGCGCCAGCAGCCAAGGGGGCAGGGACAGGGAAAGGGGGTACGAGCAGTACTTC.